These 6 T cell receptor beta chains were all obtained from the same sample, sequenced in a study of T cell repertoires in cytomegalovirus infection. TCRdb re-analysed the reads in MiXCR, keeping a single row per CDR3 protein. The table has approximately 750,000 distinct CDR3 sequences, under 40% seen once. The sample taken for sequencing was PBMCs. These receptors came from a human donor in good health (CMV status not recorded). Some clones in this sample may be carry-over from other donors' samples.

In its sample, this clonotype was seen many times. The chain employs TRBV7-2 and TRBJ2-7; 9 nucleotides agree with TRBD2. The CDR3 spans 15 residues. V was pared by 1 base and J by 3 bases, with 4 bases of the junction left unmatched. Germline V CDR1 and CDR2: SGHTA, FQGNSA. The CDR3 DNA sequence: TGTGCCAGCAGCTTAGGCGTGACTAGCGGCTACGAGCAGTACTTC. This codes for CASSLGVTSGYEQYF. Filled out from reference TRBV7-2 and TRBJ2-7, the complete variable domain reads GAGVSQSPSNKVTEKGKDVELRCDPISGHTALYWYRQSLGQGLEFLIYFQGNSAPDKSGLPSDRFSAERTGGSVSTLTIQRTQQEDSAVYLCASSLGVTSGYEQYFGPGTRLTVT.

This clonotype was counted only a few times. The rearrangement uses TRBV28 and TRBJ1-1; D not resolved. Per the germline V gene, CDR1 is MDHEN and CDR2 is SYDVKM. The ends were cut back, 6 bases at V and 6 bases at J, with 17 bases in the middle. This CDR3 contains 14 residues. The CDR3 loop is CASSQLTGSAEAFF. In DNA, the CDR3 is TGTGCCAGCAGCCAACTTACGGGGTCCGCTGAAGCTTTCTTT.

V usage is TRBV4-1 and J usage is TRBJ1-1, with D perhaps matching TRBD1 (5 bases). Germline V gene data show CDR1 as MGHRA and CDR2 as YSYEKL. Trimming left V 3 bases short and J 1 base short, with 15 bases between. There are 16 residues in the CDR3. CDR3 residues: CASSHKGRGRNTEAFF. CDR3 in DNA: TGCGCCAGCAGCCACAAGGGGCGGGGGAGGAACACTGAAGCTTTCTTT.

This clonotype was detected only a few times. For the CDR3, the DNA is TGTGCCAGCAGTGTCCGGGACAGGGTGGGGGCAGATACGCAGTATTTT. This sequence encodes CASSVRDRVGADTQYF. The V call is TRBV6-1, the J call TRBJ2-3; 9 nucleotides align to TRBD1. The V and J ends lost 4 bases and 4 bases, in that order; junction bases with no gene match: 9. The CDR3 has 16 amino acids. Germline values: CDR1 MNHNS, CDR2 SASEGT.

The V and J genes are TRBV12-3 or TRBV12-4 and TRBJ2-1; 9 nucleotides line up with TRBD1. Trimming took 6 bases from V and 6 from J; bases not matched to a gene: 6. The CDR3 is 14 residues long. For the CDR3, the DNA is TGTGCCAGCAGAGGGACAGGGATGGGCAATGAGCAGTTCTTC. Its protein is CASRGTGMGNEQFF.

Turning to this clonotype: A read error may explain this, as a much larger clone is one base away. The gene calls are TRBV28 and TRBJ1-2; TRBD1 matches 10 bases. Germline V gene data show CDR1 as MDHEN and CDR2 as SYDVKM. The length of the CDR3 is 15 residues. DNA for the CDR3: TGTGCCAGCAGGATAGCCGGGACAGGGGACTATGTCTACACCTTC. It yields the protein CASRIAGTGDYVYTF.